The rows below give T cell receptor beta chains drawn from one sample of a study of long-term antiretroviral therapy in people with HIV. The data were produced by immunoSEQ multiplex PCR, yet TCRdb's version contains in-frame clones alone and is incomplete. This table holds about 28,000 clones, 95% found once. The specimen comprised unsorted PBMCs, sampled 5.3 years after starting antiretroviral therapy. The receptors come from a man between 45 and 60 years old with HIV. Both conserved end residues are part of each CDR3. Fields, in order: J gene, CDR3 length, D gene, clone size, V gene, CDR3 DNA, CDR3 protein. The D gene is left open where the match is weak. Expanded clones are given a class, and other clones once, few, many or no size at all.

j_call: TRBJ1-6
cdr3_length: 17
d_call: NA
clone_size: NA
v_call: TRBV28
cdr3_nt: TGTGCCAGCAGTTTGATCAACAAAGGGGCTTATAATTCACCCCTCCACTTT
cdr3_aa: CASSLINKGAYNSPLHF

j_call: TRBJ2-7
cdr3_length: 15
d_call: TRBD1
clone_size: NA
v_call: TRBV6-5
cdr3_nt: TGTGCCAGCAGTACGCCGGGACAGGGCTCCTACGAGCAGTACTTC
cdr3_aa: CASSTPGQGSYEQYF

j_call: TRBJ2-7
cdr3_length: 12
d_call: NA
clone_size: NA
v_call: TRBV7-2
cdr3_nt: TGTGCCAGCAGCCTGGGTCTTGGGGAGCAGTACTTC
cdr3_aa: CASSLGLGEQYF

j_call: TRBJ2-3
cdr3_length: 15
d_call: TRBD2
clone_size: NA
v_call: TRBV5-4
cdr3_nt: TGTGCCAGCAGCTCAGGACTAGGGAAAGCAGATACGCAGTATTTT
cdr3_aa: CASSSGLGKADTQYF

j_call: TRBJ1-6
cdr3_length: 16
d_call: NA
clone_size: NA
v_call: TRBV15
cdr3_nt: TGTGCCACCAGCAGATTGATCGGGGCAAAGTGGTCACCCCTCCACTTT
cdr3_aa: CATSRLIGAKWSPLHF

j_call: TRBJ2-1
cdr3_length: 15
d_call: NA
clone_size: NA
v_call: TRBV10-3
cdr3_nt: TGTGCCATCAGCGCCACAGGAGCCTCCTACAATGAGCAGTTCTTC
cdr3_aa: CAISATGASYNEQFF

j_call: TRBJ2-3
cdr3_length: 14
d_call: NA
clone_size: few
v_call: TRBV30
cdr3_nt: TGTGCCTGGAGTGTTCCTCATTACACAGATACGCAGTATTTT
cdr3_aa: CAWSVPHYTDTQYF

j_call: TRBJ1-4
cdr3_length: 13
d_call: NA
clone_size: NA
v_call: TRBV5-5
cdr3_nt: TGTGCCAGCAGCTTGGCCGGCCGTGAAAAACTGTTTTTT
cdr3_aa: CASSLAGREKLFF

j_call: TRBJ2-1
cdr3_length: 14
d_call: NA
clone_size: NA
v_call: TRBV7-2
cdr3_nt: TGTGCCAGCAGCTTAGGAGGCGGGTGGGGTGAGCAGTTCTTC
cdr3_aa: CASSLGGGWGEQFF

j_call: TRBJ1-1
cdr3_length: 14
d_call: NA
clone_size: NA
v_call: TRBV6-6
cdr3_nt: TGTGCCAGCAGTCCTGCCACAGGGAGATCTGAAGCTTTCTTT
cdr3_aa: CASSPATGRSEAFF

j_call: TRBJ2-2
cdr3_length: 13
d_call: NA
clone_size: NA
v_call: TRBV30
cdr3_nt: TGTGCCTGGAGTACCAGGTTCACCGGGGAGCTGTTTTTT
cdr3_aa: CAWSTRFTGELFF

j_call: TRBJ2-1
cdr3_length: 15
d_call: TRBD1
clone_size: NA
v_call: TRBV4-1
cdr3_nt: TGCGCCAGCAGCCAAGTTGGGACAGGGGGCAGTGAGCAGTTCTTC
cdr3_aa: CASSQVGTGGSEQFF

j_call: TRBJ2-7
cdr3_length: 14
d_call: TRBD1
clone_size: NA
v_call: TRBV7-8
cdr3_nt: TGTGCCAGCAGCTGGACCGGGACAGGCTACGAGCAGTACTTC
cdr3_aa: CASSWTGTGYEQYF

j_call: TRBJ2-3
cdr3_length: 15
d_call: TRBD2
clone_size: once
v_call: TRBV27
cdr3_nt: TGTGCCAGCAGTTTGAGCGGGGGGGCCTTAGCCACGCAGTATTTT
cdr3_aa: CASSLSGGALATQYF

j_call: TRBJ2-3
cdr3_length: 14
d_call: TRBD2
clone_size: NA
v_call: TRBV2
cdr3_nt: TGTGCCAGCACAGGGTCTAGCGGGGTGGATACGCAGTATTTT
cdr3_aa: CASTGSSGVDTQYF

j_call: TRBJ1-2
cdr3_length: 11
d_call: NA
clone_size: NA
v_call: TRBV5-1
cdr3_nt: TGCGCCAGCAGCTTAGCGGGGGGCTACACCTTC
cdr3_aa: CASSLAGGYTF

j_call: TRBJ1-2
cdr3_length: 13
d_call: NA
clone_size: NA
v_call: TRBV5-1
cdr3_nt: TGCGCCAGCAGCTTGGCCCTGGAGTATGGCTACACCTTC
cdr3_aa: CASSLALEYGYTF

j_call: TRBJ1-4
cdr3_length: 15
d_call: NA
clone_size: once
v_call: TRBV5-1
cdr3_nt: TGCGCCAGCAGCCCCTGGGCAGGGGAGGATGAAAAACTGTTTTTT
cdr3_aa: CASSPWAGEDEKLFF

j_call: TRBJ1-6
cdr3_length: 16
d_call: TRBD1
clone_size: few
v_call: TRBV11-2
cdr3_nt: TGTGCCAGCAGCTTACCGACACAGGGGTTGAATTCACCCCTCCACTTT
cdr3_aa: CASSLPTQGLNSPLHF

j_call: TRBJ2-1
cdr3_length: 15
d_call: NA
clone_size: NA
v_call: TRBV6-5
cdr3_nt: NA
cdr3_aa: CASSTSRGGSNEQFF